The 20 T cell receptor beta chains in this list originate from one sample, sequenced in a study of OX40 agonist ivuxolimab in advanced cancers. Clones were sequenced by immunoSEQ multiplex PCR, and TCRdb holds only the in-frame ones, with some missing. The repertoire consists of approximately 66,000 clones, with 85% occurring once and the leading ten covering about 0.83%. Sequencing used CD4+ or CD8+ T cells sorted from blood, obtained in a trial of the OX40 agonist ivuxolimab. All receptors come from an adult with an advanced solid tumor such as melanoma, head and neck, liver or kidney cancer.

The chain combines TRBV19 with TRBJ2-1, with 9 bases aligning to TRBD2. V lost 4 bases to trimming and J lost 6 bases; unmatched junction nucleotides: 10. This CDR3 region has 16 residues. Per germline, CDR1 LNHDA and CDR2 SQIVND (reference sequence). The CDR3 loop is CASSRSGGRNVNEQFF. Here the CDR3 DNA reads TGTGCCAGTAGTAGAAGCGGGGGGCGGAACGTCAATGAGCAGTTCTTC.

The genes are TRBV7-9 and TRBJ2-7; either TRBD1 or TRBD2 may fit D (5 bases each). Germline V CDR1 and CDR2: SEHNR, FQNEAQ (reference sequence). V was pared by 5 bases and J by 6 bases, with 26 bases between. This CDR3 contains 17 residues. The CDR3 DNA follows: TGTGCCAGCAGCCCAGGGACCTGGTGGCAGGGTAGTGGCGAGCAGTACTTC. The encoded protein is CASSPGTWWQGSGEQYF.

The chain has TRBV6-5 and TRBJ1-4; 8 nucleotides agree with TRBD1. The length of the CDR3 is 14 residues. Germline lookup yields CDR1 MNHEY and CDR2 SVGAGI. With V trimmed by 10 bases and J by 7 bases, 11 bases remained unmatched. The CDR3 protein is CATTDRGSTEKLFF. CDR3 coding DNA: TGTGCCACGACCGACAGGGGCTCGACTGAAAAACTGTTTTTT.

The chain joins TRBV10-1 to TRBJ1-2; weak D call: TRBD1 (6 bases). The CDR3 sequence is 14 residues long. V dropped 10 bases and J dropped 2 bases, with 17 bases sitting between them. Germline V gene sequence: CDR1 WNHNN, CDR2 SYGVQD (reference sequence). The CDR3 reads CATQQTGLNYGYTF. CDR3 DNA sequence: TGCGCCACCCAACAGACAGGTCTAAACTATGGCTACACCTTC.

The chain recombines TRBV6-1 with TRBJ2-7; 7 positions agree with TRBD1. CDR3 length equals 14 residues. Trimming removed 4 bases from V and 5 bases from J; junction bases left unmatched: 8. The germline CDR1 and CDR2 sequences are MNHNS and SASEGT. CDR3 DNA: TGTGCCAGCAGTGCGGACAGGTCCCCAGACGAGCAGTACTTC. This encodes CASSADRSPDEQYF.

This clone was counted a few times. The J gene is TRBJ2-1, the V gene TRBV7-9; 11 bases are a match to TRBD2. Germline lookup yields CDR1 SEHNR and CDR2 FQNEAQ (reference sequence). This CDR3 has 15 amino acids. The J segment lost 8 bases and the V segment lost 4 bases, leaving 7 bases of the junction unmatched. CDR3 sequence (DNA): TGTGCCAGCAGCTCGCTAGCGGGGGGCGCCTATGAGCAGTTCTTC. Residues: CASSSLAGGAYEQFF.

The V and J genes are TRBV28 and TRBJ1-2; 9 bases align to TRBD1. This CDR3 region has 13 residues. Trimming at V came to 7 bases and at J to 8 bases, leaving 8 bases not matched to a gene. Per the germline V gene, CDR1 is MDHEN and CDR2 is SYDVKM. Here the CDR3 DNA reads TGTGCCAGCACCGAACGACAGGGGGAGGGCTACACCTTC. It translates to CASTERQGEGYTF.

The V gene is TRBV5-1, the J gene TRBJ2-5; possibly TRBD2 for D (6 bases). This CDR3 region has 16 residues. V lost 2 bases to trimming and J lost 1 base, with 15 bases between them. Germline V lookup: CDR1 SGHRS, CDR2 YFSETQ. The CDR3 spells CASSFAALGGQETQYF. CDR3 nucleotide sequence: TGCGCCAGCAGCTTTGCGGCATTGGGGGGCCAAGAGACCCAGTACTTC.

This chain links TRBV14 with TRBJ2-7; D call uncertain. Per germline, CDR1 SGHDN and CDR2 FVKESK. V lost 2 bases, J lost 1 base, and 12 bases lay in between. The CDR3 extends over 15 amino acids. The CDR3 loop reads CASSQFRSVSYEQYF. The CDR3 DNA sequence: TGTGCCAGCAGCCAATTCAGGTCTGTTTCCTACGAGCAGTACTTC.

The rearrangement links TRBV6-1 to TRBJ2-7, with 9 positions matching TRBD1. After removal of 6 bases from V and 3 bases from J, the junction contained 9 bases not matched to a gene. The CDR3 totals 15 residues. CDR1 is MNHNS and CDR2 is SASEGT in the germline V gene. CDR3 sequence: CASRPGQGGDYEQYF. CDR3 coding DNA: TGTGCCAGCAGGCCGGGACAGGGAGGTGACTACGAGCAGTACTTC.

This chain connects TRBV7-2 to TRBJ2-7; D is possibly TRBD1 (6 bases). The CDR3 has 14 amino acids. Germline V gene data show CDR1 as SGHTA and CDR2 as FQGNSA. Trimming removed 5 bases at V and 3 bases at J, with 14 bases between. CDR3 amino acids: CASSRTVGVYEQYF. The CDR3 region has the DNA TGTGCCAGCAGCCGGACAGTTGGGGTCTACGAGCAGTACTTC.

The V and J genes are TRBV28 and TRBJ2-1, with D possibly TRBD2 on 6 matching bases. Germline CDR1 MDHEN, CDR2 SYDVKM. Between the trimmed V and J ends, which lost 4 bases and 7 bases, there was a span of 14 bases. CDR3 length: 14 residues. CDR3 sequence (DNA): TGTGCCAGCAGTTCCCGGAAGGGGAGGAATGAGCAGTTCTTC. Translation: CASSSRKGRNEQFF.

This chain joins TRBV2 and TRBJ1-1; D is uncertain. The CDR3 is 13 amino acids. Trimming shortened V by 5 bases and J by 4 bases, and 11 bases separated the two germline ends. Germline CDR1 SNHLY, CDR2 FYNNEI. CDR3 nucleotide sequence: TGTGCCAGCAGTTTGGGGTCGGGCACTGAAGCTTTCTTT. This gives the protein CASSLGSGTEAFF.

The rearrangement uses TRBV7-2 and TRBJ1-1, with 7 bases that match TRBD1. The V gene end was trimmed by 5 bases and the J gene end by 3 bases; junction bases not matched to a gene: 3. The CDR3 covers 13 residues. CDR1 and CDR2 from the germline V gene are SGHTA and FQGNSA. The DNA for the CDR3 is TGTGCCAGCAGCCGACAGGGCTACACTGAAGCTTTCTTT. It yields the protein CASSRQGYTEAFF.

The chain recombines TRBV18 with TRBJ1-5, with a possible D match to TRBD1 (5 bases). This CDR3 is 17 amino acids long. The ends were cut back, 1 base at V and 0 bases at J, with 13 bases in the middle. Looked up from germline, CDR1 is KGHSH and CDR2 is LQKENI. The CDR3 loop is CASSPRGRGDSNQPQHF. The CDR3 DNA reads TGTGCCAGCTCACCACGGGGGAGAGGGGATAGCAATCAGCCCCAGCATTTT. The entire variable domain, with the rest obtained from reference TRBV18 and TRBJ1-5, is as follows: NAGVMQNPRHLVRRRGQEARLRCSPMKGHSHVYWYRQLPEEGLKFMVYLQKENIIDESGMPKERFSAEFPKEGPSILRIQQVVRGDSAAYFCASSPRGRGDSNQPQHFGDGTRLSIL.

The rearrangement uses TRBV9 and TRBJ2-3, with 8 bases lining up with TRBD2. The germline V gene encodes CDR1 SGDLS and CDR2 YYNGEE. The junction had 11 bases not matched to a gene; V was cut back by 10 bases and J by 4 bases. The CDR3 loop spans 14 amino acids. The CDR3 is CASGSSGLADTQYF. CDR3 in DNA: TGTGCCTCGGGCTCTAGCGGGCTTGCAGATACGCAGTATTTT.

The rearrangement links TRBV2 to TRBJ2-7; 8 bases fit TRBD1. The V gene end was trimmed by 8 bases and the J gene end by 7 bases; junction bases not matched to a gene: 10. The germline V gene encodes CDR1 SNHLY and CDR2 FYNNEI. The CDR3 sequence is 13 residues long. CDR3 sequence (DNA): TGTGCCAGCGTGGAGCAGGGGGCTTGGGAGCAGTACTTC. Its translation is CASVEQGAWEQYF.

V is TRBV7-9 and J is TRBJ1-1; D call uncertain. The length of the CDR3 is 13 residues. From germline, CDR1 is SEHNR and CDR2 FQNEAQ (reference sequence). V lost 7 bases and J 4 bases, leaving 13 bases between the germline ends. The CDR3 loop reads CASTLVGSTEAFF. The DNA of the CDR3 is TGTGCCAGCACCCTGGTGGGGTCCACTGAAGCTTTCTTT.

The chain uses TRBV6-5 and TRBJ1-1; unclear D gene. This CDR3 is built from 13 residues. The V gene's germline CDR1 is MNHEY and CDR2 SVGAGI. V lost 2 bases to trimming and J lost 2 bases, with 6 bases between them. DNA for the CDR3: TGTGCCAGCAGTTACAGGGATAACACTGAAGCTTTCTTT. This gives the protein CASSYRDNTEAFF.

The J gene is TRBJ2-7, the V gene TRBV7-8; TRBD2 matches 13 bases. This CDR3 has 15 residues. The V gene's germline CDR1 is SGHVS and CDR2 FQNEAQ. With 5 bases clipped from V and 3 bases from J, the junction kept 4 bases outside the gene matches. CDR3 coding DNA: TGTGCCAGCAGCCTGGGACTAGCGGGACTCTACGAGCAGTACTTC. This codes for CASSLGLAGLYEQYF. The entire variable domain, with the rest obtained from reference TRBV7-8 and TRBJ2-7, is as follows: GAGVSQSPRYKVAKRGQDVALRCDPISGHVSLFWYQQALGQGPEFLTYFQNEAQLDKSGLPSDRFFAERPEGSVSTLKIQRTQQEDSAVYLCASSLGLAGLYEQYFGPGTRLTVT.